The rows below give T cell receptor beta chains drawn from one sample of a study of T cell changes during pregnancy in multiple sclerosis. Some clones are missing from TCRdb's copy, which holds only in-frame ones; the method was immunoSEQ multiplex PCR. The table lists around 45,000 clones, approximately 92% of them singletons. Sequencing was performed on CD4+ T cells from peripheral blood mononuclear cells, taken before pregnancy. The source of these receptors is a female donor with multiple sclerosis, enrolled in a pregnancy study. Both conserved end residues are part of each CDR3. The D gene is left open where the match is weak. The size of a clone is reported for some rows only, either as once, few or many, or as a class for expanded clones.

J,size,V,D,length,DNA,CDR3
TRBJ1-1,.,TRBV19,TRBD1,15,TGTGCCAGTAGACAGGGGCCCCTGGATCGAACTGAAGCTTTCTTT,CASRQGPLDRTEAFF
TRBJ2-7,.,TRBV19,TRBD1,15,TGTGCCAGTAGTTTGTGGACAGGAGCACGGTACGAGCAGTACTTC,CASSLWTGARYEQYF
TRBJ2-7,.,TRBV23-1,.,12,TGCGCCAGCAGTCAATCCAGGGTACAGCAGTACTTC,CASSQSRVQQYF
TRBJ2-5,.,TRBV2,.,14,TGTGCCAGCAGTGAATCCAGCGGTAGGGAGACCCAGTACTTC,CASSESSGRETQYF
TRBJ2-5,.,TRBV5-1,TRBD2,15,TGCGCCAGCAGCTCCTTAGCGGGGACCCAAGAGACCCAGTACTTC,CASSSLAGTQETQYF
TRBJ2-7,.,TRBV7-6,TRBD2,16,TGTGCCAGCAGCTTAGTGGGACTAGCGGGGGGAAGCGAGCAGTACTTC,CASSLVGLAGGSEQYF
TRBJ2-3,.,TRBV4-1,TRBD2,16,TGCGCCAGCAAAAGACTAGCGGGGGAAAATAGAGATACGCAGTATTTT,CASKRLAGENRDTQYF
TRBJ2-3,.,TRBV19,.,12,TGTGCCAGTAGTCCAACTAGAGATACGCAGTATTTT,CASSPTRDTQYF
TRBJ1-2,once,TRBV6-5,.,13,TGTGCCAGCAGTTACAAAAGGGGCTCGGGCTACACCTTC,CASSYKRGSGYTF
TRBJ2-7,.,TRBV11-2,TRBD1,14,TGTGCCAGCACCGAGGGACAGGGTGGATACGAGCAGTACTTC,CASTEGQGGYEQYF
TRBJ1-1,.,TRBV29-1,.,11,TGCAGCGCAGTGGGGGACACCAACGCTTTCTTT,CSAVGDTNAFF
TRBJ2-6,.,TRBV5-4,TRBD1,17,TGTGCCAGCAGCTTGGGACAGGGGGCGTCTGGGGCCAACGTCCTGACTTTC,CASSLGQGASGANVLTF
TRBJ2-1,.,TRBV7-9,.,15,TGTGCCAGCAGCCAGGCCAGGGGAGGGGACTATGAGCAGTTCTTC,CASSQARGGDYEQFF
TRBJ1-1,.,TRBV19,.,14,TGTGCCAGTAGGGGAGCAGGAGTGAACACTGAAGCTTTCTTT,CASRGAGVNTEAFF
TRBJ2-5,.,TRBV7-2,.,11,TGTGCCAGCAGCTTCGGAGAGACCCAGTACTTC,CASSFGETQYF
TRBJ2-7,once,TRBV28,TRBD2,12,TGTGCCAGCAAACTAGCGGGACGCGAGCAGTACTTC,CASKLAGREQYF
TRBJ1-2,.,TRBV29-1,TRBD1,12,TGCAGCGTTCGACAGGGGGGCTATGGCTACACCTTC,CSVRQGGYGYTF
TRBJ2-2,.,TRBV27,.,12,TGTGCCAGCAGTCTCCACCTAGGGGAGCTGTTTTTT,CASSLHLGELFF
TRBJ2-3,.,TRBV5-4,TRBD1,17,TGTGCCAGCAGCTCCGGGACAGGGGGCGGACGCACAGATACGCAGTATTTT,CASSSGTGGGRTDTQYF
TRBJ1-3,.,TRBV11-2,TRBD1,15,TGTGCCAGCAGCTCTCAGACAGGGTGGGGAAACACCATATATTTT,CASSSQTGWGNTIYF
TRBJ2-3,.,TRBV5-1,.,15,TGCGCCAGCAGCTTTGGGGGGGCCAGCACAGATACGCAGTATTTT,CASSFGGASTDTQYF
TRBJ2-6,once,TRBV27,.,15,TGTGCCAGCAGTTTATCCCTCGCTGGGGCCAACGTCCTGACTTTC,CASSLSLAGANVLTF
TRBJ2-2,.,TRBV12-5,.,23,TGTGCTAGTGGTTTGAGTATAGGGGCCCTCACCCCGTCCTTGACCTTGGGCACCGGGGAGCTGTTTTTT,CASGLSIGALTPSLTLGTGELFF
TRBJ1-5,few,TRBV30,.,13,TGTGCCTGGAGCAATCAGGGCAATCAGCCCCAGCATTTT,CAWSNQGNQPQHF
TRBJ1-2,.,TRBV6-5,TRBD1,13,TGTGCCAGCAGTGGACAGGGATTCTATGGCTACACCTTC,CASSGQGFYGYTF
TRBJ2-7,.,TRBV6-6,TRBD1,15,TGTGCCAGCAGTTACTCGGGGACAGGGTCTCTCGAGCAGTACTTC,CASSYSGTGSLEQYF
TRBJ1-5,few,TRBV5-1,.,16,TGCGCCAGCAGATTGTTCCGAAGTCAGGGTAATCAGCCCCAGCATTTT,CASRLFRSQGNQPQHF
TRBJ2-5,.,TRBV7-2,TRBD1,17,TGTGCCAGCAGCCTACGGACAGGGGCCTTGACTTTGGAGACCCAGTACTTC,CASSLRTGALTLETQYF
TRBJ2-2,few,TRBV18,.,17,TGTGCCAGCTCACCATCAAAAGGACAGAAAAGAACCGGGGAGCTGTTTTTT,CASSPSKGQKRTGELFF
TRBJ1-5,few,TRBV28,.,14,TGTGCCAGCAGTGAGGGTCGTAGAAATCAGCCCCAGCATTTT,CASSEGRRNQPQHF
TRBJ1-4,.,TRBV5-1,TRBD1,14,TGCGCCAGCAGCGCCGACAGGGGGCAGGGAAAACTGTTTTTT,CASSADRGQGKLFF
TRBJ2-7,once,TRBV7-9,TRBD1,16,TGTGCCAGCAGCATTGACCGGGACAGGTTTTCCTACGAGCAGTACTTC,CASSIDRDRFSYEQYF
TRBJ2-5,.,TRBV4-1,TRBD2,17,TGCGCCAGCAGCCAATCAGCGGGAGGGCCTTCCCAAGAGACCCAGTACTTC,CASSQSAGGPSQETQYF
TRBJ2-2,.,TRBV2,TRBD2,15,TGTGCCAGCAGGCCGGGACTAGCGAGAACCGGGGAGCTGTTTTTT,CASRPGLARTGELFF
TRBJ2-7,.,TRBV19,TRBD2,15,TGTGCCAGTAGTCTTGGGACTAGCGGAAGTTACGAGCAGTACTTC,CASSLGTSGSYEQYF
TRBJ1-2,.,TRBV30,.,14,TGTGCCTGGAGTGTACTCGCGGGGACTCATGGCTACACCTTC,CAWSVLAGTHGYTF
TRBJ2-5,.,TRBV7-9,.,12,TGTGCCAGCAGTTCTCGGAGGGAGACCCAGTACTTC,CASSSRRETQYF
TRBJ1-1,.,TRBV5-1,.,15,TGCGCCAGCAGCTTGAACATTGCCCCGGGAAGTGAAGCTTTCTTT,CASSLNIAPGSEAFF
TRBJ2-7,.,TRBV27,TRBD1,14,TGTGCCAGCAGTACAGACAGGGGCCTGTACGAGCAGTACTTC,CASSTDRGLYEQYF
TRBJ2-7,.,TRBV6-5,TRBD1,15,TGTGCCAGCAGTTCTTGGACAGGGGGCCCCTACGAGCAGTACTTC,CASSSWTGGPYEQYF
TRBJ2-1,.,TRBV7-2,.,15,TGTGCCAGCAGCTTAGGGGGGACAAAGGGGAATGAGCAGTTCTTC,CASSLGGTKGNEQFF
TRBJ2-3,.,TRBV9,.,15,TGTGCCAGCAGCGTAGGTGCAGGGGCCACAGATACGCAGTATTTT,CASSVGAGATDTQYF
TRBJ1-1,.,TRBV19,.,13,TGTGCCAGTAGTATGTCACGGAGCACTGAAGCTTTCTTT,CASSMSRSTEAFF
TRBJ2-4,.,TRBV11-2,.,18,TGTGCCAGCAGCTTAGATCCAAGTCACTTCGAAGCCAAAAACATTCAGTACTTC,CASSLDPSHFEAKNIQYF
TRBJ1-4,.,TRBV21-1,.,19,TGTGCCAGCACCATAGAAGAAATACAGACCGTTGCAACTAATGAAAAACTGTTTTTT,CASTIEEIQTVATNEKLFF
TRBJ1-4,.,TRBV15,TRBD1,16,TGTGCCACCAGCAGAGACCCGTCGACAGGGCGGGAAAAACTGTTTTTT,CATSRDPSTGREKLFF
TRBJ1-2,.,TRBV7-2,.,15,TGTGCCAGCAGCTCTGGGGACATTTTTAACTATGGCTACACCTTC,CASSSGDIFNYGYTF
TRBJ2-7,once,TRBV27,.,15,TGTGCCAGCAGTTTTCAGGGGACGAGCTCCTACGAGCAGTACTTC,CASSFQGTSSYEQYF
TRBJ2-1,.,TRBV7-3,TRBD2,16,TGTGCCAGCAGCCCTTTCGGGACTACGGATTTGAGTGAGCAGTTCTTC,CASSPFGTTDLSEQFF
TRBJ1-1,.,TRBV19,.,15,TGTGCCAGTAGTATACCATCCGGGATCAACACTGAAGCTTTCTTT,CASSIPSGINTEAFF
TRBJ1-6,.,TRBV19,.,12,TGTGCCAGTGAGAGGGGGAATTCACCCCTCCACTTT,CASERGNSPLHF
TRBJ1-1,.,TRBV6-5,.,13,TGTGCCAGCAGTTACGATGAGGGCACTGAAGCTTTCTTT,CASSYDEGTEAFF
TRBJ1-2,.,TRBV28,TRBD1,15,TGTGCCAGCAGTTTAAATGCCAGGGGGCTTCGGGGCTACACCTTC,CASSLNARGLRGYTF
TRBJ2-3,.,TRBV19,TRBD2,17,TGTGCCAGTAGCCGGACTAGCGGGTTGAACCCGGCAGATACGCAGTATTTT,CASSRTSGLNPADTQYF